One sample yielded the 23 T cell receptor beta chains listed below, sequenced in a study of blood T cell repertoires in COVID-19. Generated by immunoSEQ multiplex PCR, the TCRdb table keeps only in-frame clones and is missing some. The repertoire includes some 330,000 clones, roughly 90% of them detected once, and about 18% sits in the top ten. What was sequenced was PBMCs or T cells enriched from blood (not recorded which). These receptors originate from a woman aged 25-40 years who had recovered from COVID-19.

The CDR3 is CAGTRGQVDTEAFF. CDR3 DNA sequence: TGTGCCGGTACGAGGGGGCAGGTGGACACTGAAGCTTTCTTT. The chain carries TRBV28 and TRBJ1-1; 7 bases align to TRBD1. V gave up 11 bases and J gave up 3 bases; unmatched junction bases: 12. This CDR3 has 14 residues. The germline V gene encodes CDR1 MDHEN and CDR2 SYDVKM.

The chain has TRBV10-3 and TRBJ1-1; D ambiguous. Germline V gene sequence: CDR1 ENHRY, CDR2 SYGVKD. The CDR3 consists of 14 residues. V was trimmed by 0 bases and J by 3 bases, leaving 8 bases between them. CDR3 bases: TGTGCCATCAGTGAGTCTCACATCTACACTGAAGCTTTCTTT. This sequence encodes CAISESHIYTEAFF.

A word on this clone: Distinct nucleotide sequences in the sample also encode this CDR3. The CDR3 region has the DNA TGTGCCAGCAGTCCCGGACTAGCGGGAGTGGAGACCCAGTACTTC. Translating gives CASSPGLAGVETQYF. The chain uses TRBV6-2 or TRBV6-3 and TRBJ2-5; 13 bases fit TRBD2. Unmatched junction bases numbered 5, after V lost 5 bases and J lost 5 bases. The germline V gene encodes CDR1 MNHEY and CDR2 SVGEGT. The CDR3 extends over 15 amino acids.

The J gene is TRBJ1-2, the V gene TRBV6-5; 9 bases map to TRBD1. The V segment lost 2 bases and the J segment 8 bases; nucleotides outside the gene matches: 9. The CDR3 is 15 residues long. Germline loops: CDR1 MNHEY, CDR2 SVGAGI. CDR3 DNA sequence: TGTGCCAGCAGTTACCTGCGGACAGGGGTCGAGGGCTACACCTTC. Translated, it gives CASSYLRTGVEGYTF.

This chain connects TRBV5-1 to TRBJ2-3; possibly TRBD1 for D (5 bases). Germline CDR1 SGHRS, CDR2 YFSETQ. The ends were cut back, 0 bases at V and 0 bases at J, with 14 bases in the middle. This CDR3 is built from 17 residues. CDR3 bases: TGCGCCAGCAGCTTGGATGGGGCTAGATCTAGCACAGATACGCAGTATTTT. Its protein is CASSLDGARSSTDTQYF.

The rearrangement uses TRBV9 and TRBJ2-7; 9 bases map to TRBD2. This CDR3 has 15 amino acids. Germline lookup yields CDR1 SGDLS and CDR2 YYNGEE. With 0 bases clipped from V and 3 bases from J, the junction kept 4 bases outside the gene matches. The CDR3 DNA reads TGTGCCAGCAGCGTAGCTGGGACTAGCCGCTACGAGCAGTACTTC. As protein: CASSVAGTSRYEQYF.

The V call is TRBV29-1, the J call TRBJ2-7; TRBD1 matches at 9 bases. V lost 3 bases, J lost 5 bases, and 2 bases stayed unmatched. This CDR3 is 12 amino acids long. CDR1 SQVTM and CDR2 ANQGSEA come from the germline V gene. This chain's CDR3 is CSVEGTGNEQYF. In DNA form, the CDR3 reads TGCAGCGTTGAGGGGACAGGGAACGAGCAGTACTTC.

The DNA of the CDR3 is TGTGCCAGCACCCCCACGGATGCGGGGGGTCACAATGAGCAGTTCTTC. This codes for CASTPTDAGGHNEQFF. The rearrangement uses TRBV11-3 and TRBJ2-1, with 8 positions matching TRBD2. This CDR3 region has 16 residues. After removal of 7 bases from V and 5 bases from J, the junction contained 13 bases not matched to a gene. In germline, CDR1 is SGHNT, CDR2 YENEEA.

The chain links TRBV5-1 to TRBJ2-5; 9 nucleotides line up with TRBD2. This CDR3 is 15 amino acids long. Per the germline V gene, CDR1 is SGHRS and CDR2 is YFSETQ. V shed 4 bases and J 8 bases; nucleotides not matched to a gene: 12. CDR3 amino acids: CASSPDAGGRVTQYF. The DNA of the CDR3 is TGCGCCAGCAGCCCGGACGCGGGGGGGCGGGTTACCCAGTACTTC.

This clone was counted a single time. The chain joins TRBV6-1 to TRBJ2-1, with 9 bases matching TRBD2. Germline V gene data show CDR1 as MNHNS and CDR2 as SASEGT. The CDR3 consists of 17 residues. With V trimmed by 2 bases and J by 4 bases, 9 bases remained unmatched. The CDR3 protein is CASSELRAGGGYNEQFF. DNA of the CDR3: TGTGCCAGCAGTGAATTGAGAGCGGGAGGTGGTTACAATGAGCAGTTCTTC.

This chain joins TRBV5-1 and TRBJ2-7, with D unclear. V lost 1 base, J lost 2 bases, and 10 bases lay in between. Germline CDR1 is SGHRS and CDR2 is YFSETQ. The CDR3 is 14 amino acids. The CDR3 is CASSLSVRTYEQYF. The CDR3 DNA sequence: TGCGCCAGCAGCTTGTCAGTCCGCACCTACGAGCAGTACTTC.

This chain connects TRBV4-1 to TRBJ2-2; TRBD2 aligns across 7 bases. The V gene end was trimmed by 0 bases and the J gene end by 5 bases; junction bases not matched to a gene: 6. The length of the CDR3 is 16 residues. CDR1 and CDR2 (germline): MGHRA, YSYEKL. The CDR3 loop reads CASSQDPSGATGELFF. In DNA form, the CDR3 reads TGCGCCAGCAGCCAAGATCCCAGCGGGGCGACCGGGGAGCTGTTTTTT.

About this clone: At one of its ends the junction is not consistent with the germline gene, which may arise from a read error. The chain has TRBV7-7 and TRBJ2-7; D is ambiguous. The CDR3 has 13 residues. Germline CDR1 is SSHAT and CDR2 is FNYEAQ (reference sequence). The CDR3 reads CASSLALGHEQYF. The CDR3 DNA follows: TGTGCTAGCAGCTTAGCATTGGGCCACGAGCAGTACTTC.

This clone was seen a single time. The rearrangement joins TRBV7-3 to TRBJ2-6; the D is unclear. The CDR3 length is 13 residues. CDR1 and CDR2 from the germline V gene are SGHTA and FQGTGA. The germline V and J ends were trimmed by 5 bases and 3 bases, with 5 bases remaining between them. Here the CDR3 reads CASSQNGANVLTF. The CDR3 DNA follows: TGTGCCAGCAGCCAAAATGGGGCCAACGTCCTGACTTTC.

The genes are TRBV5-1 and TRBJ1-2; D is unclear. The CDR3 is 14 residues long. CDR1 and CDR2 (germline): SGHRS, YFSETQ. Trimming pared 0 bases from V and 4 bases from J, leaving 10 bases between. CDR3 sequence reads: CASSLGEGSYGYTF. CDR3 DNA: TGCGCCAGCAGCTTGGGGGAGGGTAGCTATGGCTACACCTTC.

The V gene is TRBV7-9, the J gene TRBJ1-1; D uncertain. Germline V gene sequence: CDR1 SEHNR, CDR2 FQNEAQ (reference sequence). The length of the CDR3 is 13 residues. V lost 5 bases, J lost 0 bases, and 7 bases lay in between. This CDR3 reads CASSGEMNTEAFF. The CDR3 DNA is TGTGCCAGCAGCGGGGAGATGAACACTGAAGCTTTCTTT.

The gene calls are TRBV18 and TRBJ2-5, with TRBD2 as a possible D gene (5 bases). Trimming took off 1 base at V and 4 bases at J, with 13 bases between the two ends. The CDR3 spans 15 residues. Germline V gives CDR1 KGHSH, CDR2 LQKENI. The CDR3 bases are TGTGCCAGCTCACCACTTCCCCCCGGAGGAGAGACCCAGTACTTC. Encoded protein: CASSPLPPGGETQYF.

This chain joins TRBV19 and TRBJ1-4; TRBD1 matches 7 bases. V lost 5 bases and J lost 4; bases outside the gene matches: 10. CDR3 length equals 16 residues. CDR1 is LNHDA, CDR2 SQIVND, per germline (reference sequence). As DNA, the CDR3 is TGTGCCAGTAGTGCCTACCCCGGACAGGTTAATGAAAAACTGTTTTTT. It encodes CASSAYPGQVNEKLFF.

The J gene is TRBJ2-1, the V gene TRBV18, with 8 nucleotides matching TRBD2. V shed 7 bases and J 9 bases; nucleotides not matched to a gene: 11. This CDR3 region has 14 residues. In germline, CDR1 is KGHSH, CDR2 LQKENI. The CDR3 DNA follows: TGTGCCAGCTGGAGCCTAGCGGGTTTTGGTGAGCAGTTCTTC. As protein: CASWSLAGFGEQFF.

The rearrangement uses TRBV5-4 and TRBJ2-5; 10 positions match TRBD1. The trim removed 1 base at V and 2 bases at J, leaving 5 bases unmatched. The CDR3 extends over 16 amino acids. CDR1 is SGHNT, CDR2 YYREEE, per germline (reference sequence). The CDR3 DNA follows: TGTGCCAGCAGCTTGCAGACAGGGGGCGGGCAAGAGACCCAGTACTTC. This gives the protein CASSLQTGGGQETQYF. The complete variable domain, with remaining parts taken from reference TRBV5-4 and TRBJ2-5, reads ETGVTQSPTHLIKTRGQQVTLRCSSQSGHNTVSWYQQALGQGPQFIFQYYREEENGRGNFPPRFSGLQFPNYSSELNVNALELDDSALYLCASSLQTGGGQETQYFGPGTRLLVL.

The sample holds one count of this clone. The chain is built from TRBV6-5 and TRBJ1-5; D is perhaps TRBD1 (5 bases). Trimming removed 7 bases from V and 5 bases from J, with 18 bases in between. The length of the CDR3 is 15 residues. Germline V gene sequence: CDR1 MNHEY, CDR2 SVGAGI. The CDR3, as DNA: TGTGCCAGCACTCACAGGCAATCCTCATATCAGCCCCAGCATTTT. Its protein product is CASTHRQSSYQPQHF.

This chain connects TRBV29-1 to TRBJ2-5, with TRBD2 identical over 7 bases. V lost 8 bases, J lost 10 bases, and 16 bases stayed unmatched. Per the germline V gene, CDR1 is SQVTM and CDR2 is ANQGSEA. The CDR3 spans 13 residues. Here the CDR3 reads CSTLSPGREDQYF. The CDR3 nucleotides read TGCAGCACCTTATCTCCGGGGAGGGAGGACCAGTACTTC. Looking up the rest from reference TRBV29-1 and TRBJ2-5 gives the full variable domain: SAVISQKPSRDICQRGTSLTIQCQVDSQVTMMFWYRQQPGQSLTLIATANQGSEATYESGFVIDKFPISRPNLTFSTLTVSNMSPEDSSIYLCSTLSPGREDQYFGPGTRLLVL.

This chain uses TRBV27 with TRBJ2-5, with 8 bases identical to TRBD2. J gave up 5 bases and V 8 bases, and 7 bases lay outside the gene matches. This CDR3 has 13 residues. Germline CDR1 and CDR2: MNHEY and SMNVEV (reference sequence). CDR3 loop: CASSRLARETQYF. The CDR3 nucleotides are TGTGCCAGCTCGAGACTAGCGCGGGAGACCCAGTACTTC.